The sequence of this TCR beta chain was determined in a study of cytomegalovirus exposure and HLA in healthy donors (dated by TCRdb to about 2017). Regarding the complete study: An earlier analysis of some 600 of the donors reported approximately 260 Gb of sequence data and 117 million unique TCR beta sequences obtained from roughly 170 million T cells. Among the roughly 380 genotyped donors, about 85% belonged to the genetic ancestry cluster associated with self-reported Caucasian donors. An earlier analysis of roughly 580 of the donors used high-throughput TCR beta sequencing to judge whether each TCR beta V gene segment behaved as functional or pseudogenic. The number of typed donors differed by locus: 629-630 for A, B, C, DRB1 and DQB1; approximately 540 for DQA1; roughly 600 for DPA1; and some 470 for DPB1. The study used immunosequencing to profile the T cell repertoires of approximately 640 subjects and linked those repertoires to cytomegalovirus serostatus. Rather than using new phenotypic data, the later analysis identified candidate immune exposures from TCR beta sequences and from how often those sequences occurred across donors. The study combined high-throughput TCR immunosequencing, statistical association of individual TCRs with disease status, and machine learning to predict cytomegalovirus infection status. To study patterns of TCR occurrence, a later analysis re-analyzed previously published TCR beta repertoires from under 750 donors and added high-resolution HLA genotyping. HLA typing included class I and class II loci at four-digit resolution. About 5 DR-DQ haplotypes were handled as single units for association and clustering, since linkage in the cohort was strong. In a later genetic analysis, genome-wide SNP genotypes for about 55% of the roughly 670 donors were used, and that subset was treated as a discovery cohort. An early release that covered about 600 HLA-typed donors contained 250 to 350 gigabases of sequencing data and roughly 84 million unique TCR sequences. The study aimed to test whether cataloging public T cell receptors could reveal signatures of past pathogen exposure. Every repertoire in the discovery cohort had been generated on one and the same sequencing platform. Across roughly 420 genotyped donors of the cohort, an average of about 240,000 unique TCR beta nucleotide sequences per donor were sequenced, and 15% to 20% of those sequences were non-productive. Alongside the repertoire data, information on donor age, sex, ethnicity and CMV serostatus was compiled. Besides the first cohort of under 700 subjects, a separate validation cohort made up of over 100 different subjects was used. The investigation overall reported the following: Most CMV-associated TCR beta chains appeared to be HLA-restricted in a later analysis, and the HLA associations seemed to be driven largely by CMV exposure. It was suggested by the authors that the approach could potentially be generalized to other disease states and immunological phenotypes. An association between a missense DCLRE1C variant and V-gene and J-gene trimming of TCR beta chains was found in a later genetic analysis and replicated in an independent cohort. Some IMGT-functional V segments, including TRBV6-2 and TRBV6-3, could not be told apart with the 87-base-pair reads, so those segments were excluded. Correlated functional status among segregating V segments might be attributable to linkage disequilibrium, but an unknown experimental factor could not be ruled out. The cohort was sequenced for TCR beta chains only, and without alpha or paired-chain data the features that could be detected were limited. Immune exposure information for the cohort was limited to CMV serostatus. A further reported finding was that TCR beta sequences accurately predicted the HLA-A and HLA-B alleles for most subjects in the first cohort. Because counts were too low, some 17 rarely observed V segments, including chromosome 9 orphons, were left out of the earlier analysis of some 640 of the donors. Broadly in line with IMGT annotations, most TCR beta V segments showed up in productive rearrangements about 90% or about 30% of the time in an earlier analysis of around 600 of the donors. At a false discovery rate of 0.05, a later analysis linked 16,951 TCR beta sequences to specific HLA alleles. Most TCR sequences were seen in very few donors, while some public TCRs were found in many individuals. A total of fewer than 200 TCR beta chains were listed by the study as associated with cytomegalovirus. Cytomegalovirus status was reported to be diagnosed by the classifier with high specificity and sensitivity in both the original and validation cohorts. Assigning TCR associations to individual alleles was difficult when HLA alleles, especially DR and DQ, strongly co-occurred. The sequencing pipeline was judged likely to have produced a cluster of highly shared sequence variants as a technical artifact. According to a later analysis, TCR association rates differed among HLA loci, with DRB1 alleles showing the most associated TCRs and HLA-C alleles showing the fewest. A few of the identified cytomegalovirus-associated TCR beta chains were confirmed in vitro to be specific for cytomegalovirus antigens. Roughly uniform sequencing depth across donors was assumed in presence/absence analyses, although this assumption may not hold. A later analysis found that HLA-associated TCR beta chains were more clonally expanded and had lower generation probabilities than equally common non-associated chains. Several of the top co-occurrence clusters appeared to be linked to parvovirus B19, influenza, CMV and Epstein-Barr virus, according to a later analysis. According to a later genetic analysis, donors in an Asian-associated ancestry cluster had fewer N-insertions in productive TCRs than the approximately 710-donor mean. Because some donors lacked HLA typing at each locus, the association tests relied only on the typed subset.

The cohort was made up of hundreds of healthy bone marrow donors. At the time of sampling, every cohort member was nominally healthy, though immune exposures that went unrecorded were likely present. The donor was CMV seronegative and was included in the group of 352 seronegative cohort members. Every donor gave a peripheral blood sample, and the peripheral blood mononuclear cells from that sample were used for TCR beta sequencing. Genomic DNA extraction from the blood cell samples was performed with the Qiagen DNeasy Blood Extraction Kit. A few counts support this clone. Its antigen specificity is not known. No much larger clone exists at a distance of one base, and base qualities are not known. Libraries were constructed by the immunoSEQ multiplex PCR assay. A mixture of 60 forward primers for TCR Vbeta segments and 13 reverse primers for TCR Jbeta segments was used in the multiplex PCR. The CDR3 region of rearranged TCR beta genes was amplified from genomic DNA with a multiplex PCR assay. The amplified TCR beta libraries were sequenced on the Illumina HiSeq System as 87-base-pair reads. Per the original workflow: In a later analysis, tens of millions of unique TCR beta chains were counted across the 500 to 850 repertoires, and around 10 million of these chains were shared by at least two donors. To remove PCR and sequencing errors, raw reads were error-corrected and collapsed into unique sequences using a nearest-neighbor algorithm that merged closely related sequences. CDR3 sequences were aligned to IMGT reference sequences to assign V, D and J gene segments. For a sequence to be retained, a match of at least six nucleotides was required to both a V gene segment and a J gene segment. Rearrangements were classified as productive when the CDR3 lacked stop codons and remained in frame with V and J, and all other rearrangements were classified as non-productive. CDR3 was defined according to IMGT convention as the region running from the second conserved V-encoded cysteine to the conserved J-encoded phenylalanine. The earlier analysis of about 530 of the donors excluded any sequence lacking an unambiguous match to a single V gene segment. In an earlier analysis of 587 of the donors, a V segment was called functional when productive rearrangements were above 56.7%, and segregating when the standard deviation between donors exceeded 5%. A statistical classification framework was built for diagnosing cytomegalovirus status from the catalog of TCR beta chain sequences. V and J gene assignment, in a later analysis, came from comparing TCR nucleotide sequences with IMGT/GENE-DB human TR gene sequences. The TCRdist pipeline was used in a later analysis to assign CDR3 sequences and most-parsimonious VDJ recombination scenarios. In a later analysis, each TCR beta chain was defined by its CDR3 amino acid sequence together with its V-gene family, and reads without a unique V-gene family were excluded. To address suspected cross-contamination and a sequencing artifact, a later analysis removed some 620 highly shared, low-generation-probability nucleotide sequences. A later analysis calculated a clonal expansion index for each public chain from normalized within-repertoire ranks of inferred template counts. In a later analysis, generation probabilities were computed with a VDJ recombination model fitted to out-of-frame rearrangements, and the resulting probabilities were checked against IGoR. Hypergeometric tests were used in a later analysis to score TCR-TCR, TCR-HLA and TCR-CMV co-occurrence, with a repertoire-size bias correction applied to the TCR pairs. False discovery rates were estimated in a later analysis by permuting HLA or CMV assignments 20 times. In a later analysis, co-occurring TCRs were grouped using DBSCAN, with TCRdist sequence similarity added in when clustering inside HLA-allele-positive subsets. Repertoires with fewer than 30,000 or more than 120,000 public chains, plus five repertoires with anomalous nucleotide sharing, were excluded from co-occurrence clustering. TCRdb took this table from immuneACCESS and kept in-frame rearrangements with V and J called. Such tables lack part of the clones; where checked against another copy, unresolved V genes explain under half of the gap, and the rest is unexplained. Clone size and V and J calls were adopted from that table, with D and trimming inferred from the DNA. The sample table records 160,000 or so clones; roughly 73% of these occur just once. Together, the top ten hold more than 1.1% of the sample.

V lost 1 base and J lost 8 bases; the stretch between them is 8 bases long. Measured from the cysteine to the phenylalanine, the CDR3 is 12 residues long. Here the CDR3 DNA is all that survives: 36 bases in frame from base 1. The germline V gene provides CDR1 LGHNT and CDR2 FRNRAP. This clonotype was obtained from a woman younger than 45 in good health and CMV-seronegative. The sequenced material came from PBMCs. The rearranged segments are TRBV12-5 and TRBJ1-2; the D gene is not confidently resolved. The DNA sequence follows: TGTGCTAGTGGTTTGGAGGAGAGGGGCTACACCTTC. This yields the protein CASGLEERGYTF.